This passage covers 6 T cell receptor beta chains from one sample sequenced in a study of patients and donors after allogeneic stem cell transplantation. TCRdb processed the RT-PCR reads anew with MiXCR; each CDR3 protein has one entry. Of about 210,000 distinct CDR3 sequences listed, less than 50% are singletons. The specimen was blood, either unsorted or a sorted T cell fraction (not recorded which). These receptors originate from a human donor who was either an allogeneic HSCT recipient or a stem cell or donor lymphocyte infusion donor (not recorded which). It is not recorded whose cells these are; they may come from a transplant donor.

The J gene is TRBJ2-1, the V gene TRBV5-5; possibly TRBD1 for D (6 bases). Germline V gene lookup returns CDR1 SGHKS and CDR2 YYEKEE (reference sequence). The germline V and J ends were trimmed by 4 bases and 1 base, with 12 bases remaining between them. CDR3 length: 15 residues. CDR3 in amino acids: CASSLQGVSYNEQFF. CDR3 coding DNA: TGTGCCAGCAGCCTACAGGGAGTATCCTACAATGAGCAGTTCTTC.

The chain joins TRBV28 to TRBJ2-5; TRBD1 might be the D (5 bases). V lost 11 bases and J lost 10, with 11 bases in between. The CDR3 is 9 residues long. CDR1 and CDR2 from the germline V gene are MDHEN and SYDVKM. The CDR3 DNA reads TGTGCCGTTGGGGCGCACCAGTACTTC. Protein: CAVGAHQYF.

This chain connects TRBV2 to TRBJ2-7; D possibly uses TRBD1 or TRBD2 (5 bases each). V was trimmed by 7 bases and J by 3 bases, leaving 16 bases between them. Looked up from germline, CDR1 is SNHLY and CDR2 is FYNNEI. This CDR3 comprises 14 residues. Here the CDR3 DNA reads TGTGCCAGCAAACCGGGGCCATTCTTCTACGAGCAGTACTTC. Amino acid sequence: CASKPGPFFYEQYF.

This clonotype turned up a few times. This chain connects TRBV7-8 to TRBJ2-1, with unresolved D. Trimming left V 1 base short and J 7 bases short, with 14 bases between. This CDR3 is built from 15 residues. Germline V gives CDR1 SGHVS, CDR2 FQNEAQ. This CDR3 is CASSLEVVLQNEQFF. Here the CDR3 DNA reads TGTGCCAGCAGCTTAGAAGTGGTACTACAGAATGAGCAGTTCTTC.

Only a few counts were recorded for this clonotype. This rearrangement joins TRBV15 to TRBJ1-4; D is unclear. The CDR3 contains 14 residues. Trimming took off 0 bases at V and 1 base at J, with 3 bases between the two ends. From germline, CDR1 is LNHNV and CDR2 YYDKDF (reference sequence). Written as DNA, the CDR3 is TGTGCCACCAGCAGAGATCGAACTAATGAAAAACTGTTTTTT. Amino acids: CATSRDRTNEKLFF.

V is TRBV15 and J is TRBJ2-7, with D tentatively TRBD1 or TRBD2 (6 bases each). The V end was cut by 5 bases, the J end by 0 bases, with 14 bases between. From germline, CDR1 is LNHNV and CDR2 YYDKDF (reference sequence). The CDR3 sequence is 15 residues long. The CDR3 DNA reads TGTGCCACCAGCGCCCCGGGGGCTGCCTCCTACGAGCAGTACTTC. Translated, it gives CATSAPGAASYEQYF.